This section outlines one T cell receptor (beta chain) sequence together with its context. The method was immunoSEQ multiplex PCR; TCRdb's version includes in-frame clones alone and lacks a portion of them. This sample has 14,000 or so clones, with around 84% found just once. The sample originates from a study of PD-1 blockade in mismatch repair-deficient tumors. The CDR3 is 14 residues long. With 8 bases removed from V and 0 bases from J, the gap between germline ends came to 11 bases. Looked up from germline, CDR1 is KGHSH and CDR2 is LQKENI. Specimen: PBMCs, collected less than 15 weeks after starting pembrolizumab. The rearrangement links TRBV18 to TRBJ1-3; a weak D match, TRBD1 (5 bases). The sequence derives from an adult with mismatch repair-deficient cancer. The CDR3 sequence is CASNGGTSGNTIYF. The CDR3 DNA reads TGTGCCAGCAATGGGGGGACCTCTGGAAACACCATATATTTT.